These 17 T cell receptor beta chains were sequenced from one sample in a study of blood T cell repertoires in COVID-19. Repertoires were generated with immunoSEQ multiplex PCR, while TCRdb's copy carries only in-frame clones and drops some. Of approximately 210,000 clones detected, just over 85% appear once; the ten largest clones hold roughly 12%. Material: peripheral blood. Receptors originate from a man aged 50 or older with COVID-19, enrolled during active disease.

This chain uses TRBV3-1 (or the pseudogene TRBV3-2) with TRBJ1-2, with D hard to call. CDR3 length equals 14 residues. The ends were cut back, 0 bases at V and 6 bases at J, with 11 bases in the middle. Germline-derived CDR1 and CDR2 are LGHDT and YNNKEL (reference sequence). CDR3 protein: CASSQEAVVNGYTF. The CDR3 region has the DNA TGTGCCAGCAGCCAAGAAGCCGTGGTGAATGGCTACACCTTC.

V is TRBV30 and J is TRBJ2-2, with D perhaps matching TRBD2 (5 bases). V lost 4 bases and J lost 6, with 9 bases in between. Germline CDR1 is GTSNPN and CDR2 is SVGIG (reference sequence). CDR3 length: 12 amino acids. CDR3 DNA: TGTGCCTGGACTTTGCGGGCCGGGGAGCTGTTTTTT. Amino acid sequence: CAWTLRAGELFF.

The chain uses TRBV7-3 and TRBJ2-1; D may be TRBD2 (5 bases). Germline CDR1 and CDR2: SGHTA and FQGTGA. The CDR3 contains 14 residues. The V and J ends lost 4 bases and 6 bases respectively, with 13 bases between them. This chain's CDR3 is CASSYAGVGNEQFF. CDR3 DNA sequence: TGTGCCAGCAGCTACGCCGGGGTGGGCAATGAGCAGTTCTTC. The full variable domain, its missing parts supplied by reference TRBV7-3 and TRBJ2-1, is GAGVSQTPSNKVTEKGKYVELRCDPISGHTALYWYRQSLGQGPEFLIYFQGTGAADDSGLPNDRFFAVRPEGSVSTLKIQRTERGDSAVYLCASSYAGVGNEQFFGPGTRLTVL.

This rearrangement joins TRBV5-5 to TRBJ2-2, with 7 bases fitting TRBD2. Trimming cost V 2 bases and J 4 bases; bases outside gene matches: 8. CDR1 is SGHKS, CDR2 YYEKEE, per germline (reference sequence). This CDR3 comprises 16 residues. CDR3 amino acids: CASSFSGGVGTGELFF. CDR3 in DNA: TGTGCCAGCAGCTTCTCGGGAGGCGTGGGCACCGGGGAGCTGTTTTTT.

The chain combines TRBV7-9 with TRBJ2-7; D gene ambiguous. Germline CDR1 SEHNR, CDR2 FQNEAQ (reference sequence). The V gene lost 2 bases and the J gene lost 3 bases, with 8 bases spanning the gap. The CDR3 runs 13 residues. The CDR3 coding sequence is TGTGCCAGCAGCTTATCAGGCGTCTACGAGCAGTACTTC. Protein product: CASSLSGVYEQYF.

The chain uses TRBV7-2 and TRBJ2-5; D is unresolved. The CDR3 covers 13 residues. Trimming left V 5 bases short and J 3 bases short, with 10 bases between. The V gene's germline CDR1 is SGHTA and CDR2 FQGNSA. The CDR3 reads CASSPYLEETQYF. The CDR3 DNA is TGTGCCAGCAGCCCCTATCTAGAAGAGACCCAGTACTTC.

The V and J genes are TRBV7-3 and TRBJ2-1, with 11 nucleotides matching TRBD1. The CDR3 totals 15 residues. V dropped 0 bases and J dropped 9; count of bases not matched to a gene: 4. Germline CDR1 is SGHTA and CDR2 is FQGTGA. DNA of the CDR3: TGTGCCAGCAGCTTAACCGGGACAGGGGGGTTTGAGCAGTTCTTC. It codes for CASSLTGTGGFEQFF.

This clone is a singleton in its sample. This sequence joins TRBV5-4 and TRBJ2-7; perhaps TRBD1 as D (6 bases). This CDR3 is built from 14 residues. V was pared by 3 bases and J by 2 bases, with 12 bases between. CDR1 is SGHNT, CDR2 YYREEE, per germline (reference sequence). The CDR3 reads CASSSNRDTYEQYF. The CDR3 bases are TGTGCCAGCAGCTCCAACCGGGACACCTACGAGCAGTACTTC.

The chain is built from TRBV10-1 and TRBJ2-7; 11 bases match TRBD2. The CDR3 is 15 amino acids. Germline CDR1 reads WNHNN; CDR2 reads SYGVQD (reference sequence). V lost 4 bases and J lost 1; bases outside the gene matches: 3. Here the CDR3 reads CASSATSGGSYEQYF. CDR3 bases: TGCGCCAGCAGTGCCACTAGCGGGGGATCCTACGAGCAGTACTTC.

The chain links TRBV7-2 to TRBJ2-5; 9 bases are shared with TRBD1. Germline V CDR1 and CDR2: SGHTA, FQGNSA. The CDR3 runs 15 residues. Trimming at V came to 1 base and at J to 5 bases, leaving 5 bases not matched to a gene. CDR3 coding DNA: TGTGCCAGCAGCTTAGTGGACAGGGGAGGGGAGACCCAGTACTTC. Amino acid sequence: CASSLVDRGGETQYF.

The rearrangement joins TRBV28 to TRBJ1-5; D remains unclear. The CDR3 covers 17 residues. Germline V lookup: CDR1 MDHEN, CDR2 SYDVKM. V gave up 2 bases and J gave up 0 bases, with 14 bases separating them. CDR3 coding DNA: TGTGCCAGCAGTTTAACCCGTGGAGGTTATAGCAATCAGCCCCAGCATTTT. Protein sequence: CASSLTRGGYSNQPQHF.

This chain links TRBV29-1 with TRBJ1-6, with D tentatively TRBD1 (5 bases). Germline loops: CDR1 SQVTM, CDR2 ANQGSEA. The CDR3 sequence is 18 residues long. Deletions cut 5 bases from V and 1 base from J, with 21 bases between. The CDR3 coding sequence is TGCAGCGTTACCCCGGGCAGGGTGGGTGTTTCCTATAATTCACCCCTCCACTTT. It codes for CSVTPGRVGVSYNSPLHF.

The DNA for the CDR3 is TGTGCCAGCAGCCGCGGAGAGGGCTATAATTCACCCCTCCACTTT. Translation: CASSRGEGYNSPLHF. The chain recombines TRBV11-3 with TRBJ1-6; D unclear. Trimming took 5 bases from V and 3 from J, leaving 11 bases between them. The CDR3 spans 15 residues. Germline V gene lookup returns CDR1 SGHNT and CDR2 YENEEA. Looking up the rest from reference TRBV11-3 and TRBJ1-6 gives the full variable domain: EAGVVQSPRYKIIEKKQPVAFWCNPISGHNTLYWYLQNLGQGPELLIRYENEEAVDDSQLPKDRFSAERLKGVDSTLKIQPAELGDSAVYLCASSRGEGYNSPLHFGNGTRLTVT.

This clone has more than one count but fewer than ten. The V and J genes are TRBV10-3 and TRBJ1-1; the D gene is possibly TRBD1 (6 bases). V was cut by 6 bases and J by 1 base, with 9 bases left in between. Germline CDR1 and CDR2: ENHRY and SYGVKD. The CDR3 is 13 residues long. CDR3 DNA sequence: TGTGCCATCAGAAGGGGACAGAACACTGAAGCTTTCTTT. Protein product: CAIRRGQNTEAFF.

The chain carries TRBV6-4 and TRBJ2-2, with TRBD1 as a possible D gene (5 bases). Germline V gene sequence: CDR1 MRHNA, CDR2 SNTAGT. V gave up 3 bases and J gave up 0 bases, with 11 bases separating them. The CDR3 loop spans 16 amino acids. The CDR3 DNA reads as TGTGCCAGCAGTGAAGCCCCCAGGGCGAACACCGGGGAGCTGTTTTTT. As protein: CASSEAPRANTGELFF.

The J gene is TRBJ2-1, the V gene TRBV6-2 or TRBV6-3, with 14 bases lining up with TRBD2. Per the germline V gene, CDR1 is MNHEY and CDR2 is SVGEGT. CDR3 length equals 15 residues. V gave up 5 bases and J gave up 6 bases; unmatched junction bases: 3. For the CDR3, the DNA is TGTGCCAGCAGTCCCGGACTAGCGGGGGGCAATGAGCAGTTCTTC. The encoded protein is CASSPGLAGGNEQFF.

The V and J genes are TRBV28 and TRBJ1-5, with D tentatively TRBD1 (5 bases). Trimming cost V 4 bases and J 4 bases, with 11 bases left between them. The germline V gene encodes CDR1 MDHEN and CDR2 SYDVKM. The CDR3 loop spans 14 amino acids. The CDR3 protein is CASSSQDINQPQHF. As DNA, the CDR3 is TGTGCCAGCAGTTCGCAGGACATTAATCAGCCCCAGCATTTT.